The 32 T cell receptor beta chains in this list originate from one sample, sequenced in a study of patients and donors after allogeneic stem cell transplantation. TCRdb independently ran MiXCR on the RT-PCR reads; one entry per CDR3 protein. Of around 8,200 distinct CDR3 sequences in the sample, around a tenth were seen once. Sequenced sample: blood, either unsorted or a sorted T cell fraction (not recorded which). Receptors originate from a human donor who was either an allogeneic HSCT recipient or a stem cell or donor lymphocyte infusion donor (not recorded which). It is not recorded whose cells these are; they may come from a transplant donor.

The sample holds a few counts of this clonotype. The chain carries TRBV30 and TRBJ1-5; D is perhaps TRBD1 (5 bases). Looked up from germline, CDR1 is GTSNPN and CDR2 is SVGIG (reference sequence). The CDR3 has 13 residues. The V gene lost 1 base and the J gene lost 5 bases, with 9 bases spanning the gap. CDR3 sequence: CAWSAGGDQPQHF. In DNA form, the CDR3 reads TGTGCCTGGAGTGCCGGGGGGGATCAGCCCCAGCATTTT. Looking up the rest from reference TRBV30 and TRBJ1-5 gives the full variable domain: SQTIHQWPATLVQPVGSPLSLECTVEGTSNPNLYWYRQAAGRGLQLLFYSVGIGQISSEVPQNLSASRPQDRQFILSSKKLLLSDSGFYLCAWSAGGDQPQHFGDGTRLSIL.

At least ten counts were recorded for this clonotype. The chain carries TRBV3-1 and TRBJ2-3; D remains ambiguous. This CDR3 region has 13 residues. V lost 1 base and J lost 8, with 10 bases in between. The germline gives CDR1 LGHDT, CDR2 YNNKEL (reference sequence). The CDR3 spells CASSQGRPGTQYF. The CDR3 bases are TGTGCCAGCAGCCAAGGACGCCCCGGTACGCAGTATTTT.

In its sample, this clonotype was seen many times. The rearrangement joins TRBV10-1 to TRBJ2-2; a weak D match, TRBD2 (7 bases). Germline V gene sequence: CDR1 WNHNN, CDR2 SYGVQD (reference sequence). The CDR3 covers 17 residues. V lost 0 bases, J lost 1 base, and 12 bases lay in between. For the CDR3, the DNA is TGCGCCAGCAGTGAGTCGGGGGCGGGGGAGAACACCGGGGAGCTGTTTTTT. This sequence encodes CASSESGAGENTGELFF.

The chain couples TRBV11-2 to TRBJ1-1, with D uncertain. Trimming removed 5 bases from V and 0 bases from J, with 7 bases in between. The CDR3 is 13 amino acids. Germline V CDR1 and CDR2: SGHAT, FQNNGV. The CDR3 loop is CASSITLNTEAFF. The CDR3 DNA reads TGTGCCAGCAGCATCACACTGAACACTGAAGCTTTCTTT.

The chain is built from TRBV11-2 and TRBJ2-5; D is unresolved. Trimming stripped 0 bases from V and 2 bases from J, with 13 bases between. The CDR3 sequence is 16 residues long. Germline lookup yields CDR1 SGHAT and CDR2 FQNNGV. In DNA form, the CDR3 reads TGTGCCAGCAGCTTAGATTCCCGGTTTATGCAAGAGACCCAGTACTTC. It is translated as CASSLDSRFMQETQYF.

The chain employs TRBV7-8 and TRBJ1-1; 7 positions match TRBD1. The V gene end was trimmed by 5 bases and the J gene end by 5 bases; junction bases not matched to a gene: 8. This CDR3 is 14 amino acids long. The germline V gene has CDR1 SGHVS and CDR2 FQNEAQ. CDR3 nucleotide sequence: TGTGCCAGCAGCACAAGACAGGGTTTGACTGAAGCTTTCTTT. Protein: CASSTRQGLTEAFF.

This clonotype is labeled medium-sized (0.01 to 0.1%). The chain links TRBV20-1 to TRBJ1-4; no firm D call. CDR1 DFQATT and CDR2 SNEGSKA come from the germline V gene (reference sequence). The V and J ends lost 1 base and 4 bases respectively, with 7 bases between them. The CDR3 runs to 13 residues. In DNA form, the CDR3 reads TGCAGTGCTAGAGGACTGGGTAATGAAAAACTGTTTTTT. Amino acids: CSARGLGNEKLFF.

Ten or more counts support this clonotype. The chain combines TRBV7-9 with TRBJ1-5; TRBD1 might be the D (6 bases). The CDR3 extends over 15 amino acids. Germline CDR1 and CDR2: SEHNR and FQNEAQ (reference sequence). Trimming cost V 5 bases and J 6 bases, with 17 bases left between them. CDR3 nucleotides: TGTGCCAGCAGCCCGGGGGCGGGGCAGGGTCAGCCCCAGCATTTT. Protein: CASSPGAGQGQPQHF.

This clonotype has only a few counts. This chain links TRBV5-1 with TRBJ1-4, with D possibly TRBD1 on 5 matching bases. The germline V gene has CDR1 SGHRS and CDR2 YFSETQ. Trimming shortened V by 2 bases and J by 8 bases, and 16 bases separated the two germline ends. This CDR3 has 15 amino acids. The CDR3: CASSLSGGESEKLFF. The DNA for the CDR3 is TGCGCCAGCAGCTTATCCGGGGGGGAAAGCGAAAAACTGTTTTTT.

This clonotype has just a few counts. The CDR3 DNA is TGTGCCAGCCGGCTTATCGGCGAGGATGGCTACACCTTC. Translating it yields CASRLIGEDGYTF. This sequence joins TRBV27 and TRBJ1-2; D is unclear. The CDR3 is 13 residues long. The germline gives CDR1 MNHEY, CDR2 SMNVEV (reference sequence). V lost 8 bases and J lost 6, with 16 bases in between.

This clonotype showed up many times. This sequence joins TRBV20-1 and TRBJ2-5; D perhaps matches TRBD2 (6 bases). CDR1 DFQATT and CDR2 SNEGSKA come from the germline V gene (reference sequence). V was pared by 5 bases and J by 3 bases, with 16 bases between. The CDR3 covers 14 residues. This CDR3 is CSAPDYRLKETQYF. In nucleotides, the CDR3 is TGCAGTGCTCCGGACTACCGTCTTAAAGAGACCCAGTACTTC.

In its sample, this clonotype was seen a few times. The chain combines TRBV20-1 with TRBJ2-3; no clear D. Trimming took off 3 bases at V and 6 bases at J, with 7 bases between the two ends. CDR3 length equals 11 residues. Looked up from germline, CDR1 is DFQATT and CDR2 is SNEGSKA (reference sequence). The CDR3 spells CSARILDTQYF. CDR3 DNA sequence: TGCAGTGCTAGGATTCTGGATACGCAGTATTTT.

This clonotype was recorded at least ten times. The chain has TRBV12-3 or TRBV12-4 and TRBJ1-3; D is undetermined. V was pared by 8 bases and J by 4 bases, with 18 bases between. The CDR3 spans 15 residues. CDR3 sequence: CASRRVMNFGNTIYF. The CDR3 region has the DNA TGTGCCAGCCGCCGTGTCATGAATTTCGGAAACACCATATATTTT.

This clonotype has only one observation. A single base separates this from a much larger clone, so it may be a read error. The rearrangement uses TRBV5-6 and TRBJ1-1; D ambiguous. V was shortened by 0 bases and J by 0 bases, with 18 bases between the two germline ends. Germline V lookup: CDR1 SGHDT, CDR2 YYEEEE. The CDR3 has 18 residues. CDR3: CASSLDSGELFLNTEAFF. CDR3 nucleotides: TGTGCCAGCAGCTTGGACAGTGGAGAACTTTTTTTGAACACTGAAGCTTTCTTT.

This clonotype was counted ten times or more. J is TRBJ1-5 and V is TRBV7-9, with no clear D. CDR3 length: 14 residues. Trimming cost V 2 bases and J 0 bases, with 5 bases left between them. Germline lookup yields CDR1 SEHNR and CDR2 FQNEAQ (reference sequence). The CDR3 DNA reads TGTGCCAGCAGCTTATTAGGTAGCAATCAGCCCCAGCATTTT. Protein: CASSLLGSNQPQHF.

This clonotype was seen only a few times. This chain joins TRBV4-2 and TRBJ1-1; 8 bases fit TRBD1. The CDR3 is 19 residues long. Germline CDR1 and CDR2: LGHNA and YNFKEQ. The J segment lost 3 bases and the V segment lost 4 bases, leaving 19 bases of the junction unmatched. CDR3 residues: CASSPYPIDRGGSHTEAFF. The CDR3 coding sequence is TGTGCCAGCAGCCCATACCCAATTGACAGGGGCGGATCGCACACTGAAGCTTTCTTT.

This clonotype showed up many times. The rearrangement joins TRBV20-1 to TRBJ1-5; TRBD1 might be the D (5 bases). V was shortened by 4 bases and J by 4 bases, with 17 bases between the two germline ends. CDR3 length: 15 residues. CDR1 and CDR2 (germline): DFQATT, SNEGSKA (reference sequence). CDR3 coding DNA: TGCAGTGCTACCTACAGGTGGGGCCATAATCAGCCCCAGCATTTT. Translating gives CSATYRWGHNQPQHF.

This clonotype was counted only a few times. V and J are TRBV30 and TRBJ1-1; D is possibly TRBD1 (5 bases). The CDR3 sequence is 12 residues long. V lost 2 bases and J 5 bases, leaving 9 bases between the germline ends. Germline CDR1 is GTSNPN and CDR2 is SVGIG (reference sequence). The CDR3 sequence is CAWSMGQTEAFF. The CDR3 DNA is TGTGCCTGGAGTATGGGGCAGACTGAAGCTTTCTTT. Combining the CDR3 with reference TRBV30 and TRBJ1-1 gives the whole variable domain SQTIHQWPATLVQPVGSPLSLECTVEGTSNPNLYWYRQAAGRGLQLLFYSVGIGQISSEVPQNLSASRPQDRQFILSSKKLLLSDSGFYLCAWSMGQTEAFFGQGTRLTVV.

This clonotype was seen many times. This chain links TRBV14 with TRBJ2-1; D is uncertain. The CDR3 has 17 amino acids. Trimming stripped 0 bases from V and 1 base from J, with 13 bases between. In germline, CDR1 is SGHDN, CDR2 FVKESK. The CDR3 loop reads CASSQDFSVLSYNEQFF. For the CDR3, the DNA is TGTGCCAGCAGCCAAGACTTCTCAGTCCTTTCCTACAATGAGCAGTTCTTC. The full variable domain, in which reference TRBV14 and TRBJ2-1 provide the parts outside the CDR3, is EAGVTQFPSHSVIEKGQTVTLRCDPISGHDNLYWYRRVMGKEIKFLLHFVKESKQDESGMPNNRFLAERTGGTYSTLKVQPAELEDSGVYFCASSQDFSVLSYNEQFFGPGTRLTVL.

This clonotype was recorded a few times. J is TRBJ2-7 and V is TRBV28; D is perhaps TRBD1 (5 bases). V was clipped by 6 bases and J by 7 bases, with 13 bases between them. The length of the CDR3 is 12 residues. Germline values: CDR1 MDHEN, CDR2 SYDVKM. The CDR3 here is CASSRSWTEQYF. The CDR3 nucleotides read TGTGCCAGCAGCCGATCTTGGACAGAGCAGTACTTC.

V and J are TRBV6-2 or TRBV6-3 and TRBJ1-1, with no clear D. The V gene's germline CDR1 is MNHEY and CDR2 SVGEGT. Trimming removed 0 bases at V and 5 bases at J, with 13 bases between. The CDR3 is 15 residues long. The DNA of the CDR3 is TGTGCCAGCAGTTACTCATTGGGATCTGGGACTGAAGCTTTCTTT. This sequence encodes CASSYSLGSGTEAFF.

In its sample, this clonotype was seen many times. Written as DNA, the CDR3 is TGTGCCAGCAGTCAAAGCGATGAGCAGTTCTTC. Encoded protein: CASSQSDEQFF. The chain has TRBV7-9 and TRBJ2-1; D call uncertain. Per germline, CDR1 SEHNR and CDR2 FQNEAQ (reference sequence). The CDR3 is 11 residues long. With 6 bases removed from V and 8 bases from J, the gap between germline ends came to 8 bases.

This clonotype is termed medium-sized. V gene TRBV2 combines with J gene TRBJ2-3, with 8 bases fitting TRBD1. Germline V gene data show CDR1 as SNHLY and CDR2 as FYNNEI. This CDR3 contains 16 residues. V lost 7 bases to trimming and J lost 4 bases; unmatched junction nucleotides: 13. The CDR3 sequence is CASTKEDRVYADTQYF. The CDR3 bases are TGTGCCAGCACGAAAGAGGACAGGGTGTATGCAGATACGCAGTATTTT.

This chain links TRBV7-9 with TRBJ2-3, with D tentatively TRBD2 (5 bases). With 5 bases removed from V and 3 bases from J, the gap between germline ends came to 15 bases. CDR3 length equals 15 residues. Germline loops: CDR1 SEHNR, CDR2 FQNEAQ (reference sequence). The CDR3 coding sequence is TGTGCCAGCAGCCCGCCGGCGGGTTCGACAGATACGCAGTATTTT. Protein: CASSPPAGSTDTQYF.

This sequence joins TRBV19 and TRBJ1-2; no clear D. Germline assignment: CDR1 LNHDA and CDR2 SQIVND (reference sequence). The V end lost 5 bases, the J end lost 3 bases, and 10 bases lay between the germline ends. CDR3 length equals 13 residues. The DNA of the CDR3 is TGTGCCAGTAGTGCCCGGGAAGACTATGGCTACACCTTC. Protein sequence: CASSAREDYGYTF.

The rearrangement links TRBV5-1 to TRBJ2-3; 11 positions match TRBD2. V shed 4 bases and J 1 base; nucleotides not matched to a gene: 5. The CDR3 consists of 16 residues. Per the germline V gene, CDR1 is SGHRS and CDR2 is YFSETQ. The chain's CDR3 is CASSPQGLAGTDTQYF. The CDR3 DNA reads TGCGCCAGCAGCCCCCAGGGACTAGCGGGCACAGATACGCAGTATTTT. Full variable domain (missing parts from reference TRBV5-1 and TRBJ2-3): KAGVTQTPRYLIKTRGQQVTLSCSPISGHRSVSWYQQTPGQGLQFLFEYFSETQRNKGNFPGRFSGRQFSNSRSEMNVSTLELGDSALYLCASSPQGLAGTDTQYFGPGTRLTVL.

This clonotype was detected ten times or more. The chain couples TRBV12-3 or TRBV12-4 to TRBJ2-7; 9 bases agree with TRBD1. Trimming removed 6 bases from V and 6 bases from J; junction bases left unmatched: 15. This CDR3 has 16 amino acids. CDR3: CASSPTMTGGSSEQYF. DNA for the CDR3: TGTGCCAGCAGCCCTACAATGACAGGGGGTTCGTCCGAGCAGTACTTC.

In its sample, this clonotype was seen many times. The chain is built from TRBV24-1 and TRBJ2-1; the match to TRBD1 covers 10 bases. Germline loops: CDR1 KGHDR, CDR2 SFDVKD. V lost 4 bases to trimming and J lost 8 bases; unmatched junction nucleotides: 10. This CDR3 comprises 16 residues. In DNA form, the CDR3 reads TGTGCCACCAGTGACGCCGGGACAGGGGTTCGGGATGAGCAGTTCTTC. It yields the protein CATSDAGTGVRDEQFF.

A few counts support this clonotype. The chain couples TRBV10-3 to TRBJ2-5, with D tentatively TRBD2 (5 bases). The CDR3 totals 14 residues. V was cut by 11 bases and J by 1 base, with 17 bases left in between. CDR1 is ENHRY, CDR2 SYGVKD, per germline. Written as DNA, the CDR3 is TGTGCCGTGAGAAGGACTCCCGTCCAAGAGACCCAGTACTTC. Protein product: CAVRRTPVQETQYF.

In its sample, this clonotype was seen a few times. One base away lies a much larger clone, so this may be a sequencing read error. The chain links TRBV20-1 to TRBJ1-5, with D hard to call. The germline V and J ends were trimmed by 5 bases and 3 bases, with 14 bases remaining between them. The CDR3 covers 14 residues. The germline V gene encodes CDR1 DFQATT and CDR2 SNEGSKA (reference sequence). CDR3 in DNA: TGCAGTGCTCTACAAGGGCTAATCAATCAGCCCCAGCATTTT. Translated, it gives CSALQGLINQPQHF.

This clonotype was recorded a few times. The rearrangement uses TRBV7-9 and TRBJ2-5, with D tentatively TRBD1 (6 bases). Germline V gene lookup returns CDR1 SEHNR and CDR2 FQNEAQ (reference sequence). V was shortened by 4 bases and J by 3 bases, with 9 bases between the two germline ends. This CDR3 spans 13 amino acids. DNA of the CDR3: TGTGCCAGCAGCTCGCCAGGGGAAGAGACCCAGTACTTC. It codes for CASSSPGEETQYF.

This clonotype appeared many times. The gene calls are TRBV19 and TRBJ1-2, with a possible D match to TRBD1 (5 bases). The V end was cut by 7 bases, the J end by 0 bases, with 12 bases between. CDR1 is LNHDA and CDR2 is SQIVND in the germline V gene (reference sequence). The CDR3 covers 14 residues. DNA for the CDR3: TGTGCCAGTAAGGGGCGGACAACTAACTATGGCTACACCTTC. This translates into CASKGRTTNYGYTF.